These T cell receptor beta chains were read from a single sample in a study of long-term antiretroviral therapy in people with HIV. TCRdb's copy holds only in-frame clones and misses some; the assay was immunoSEQ multiplex PCR. Of about 18,000 clones in the sample, less than 85% were seen once. The input for sequencing was unsorted PBMCs, taken at the start of antiretroviral therapy, before treatment. These receptor sequences come from a man in his late teens or twenties with HIV. Each CDR3 is given with its conserved first and last residue. The order of the fields is J gene, clone size, V gene, D gene, CDR3 protein, CDR3 DNA. A D gene is named only where the DNA matches it firmly. The listing skips clone size in some rows; elsewhere it reads once, few, many or a size class.

TRBJ2-1 | NA | TRBV6-4 | TRBD2 | CASSSRENEQFF | TGTGCCAGCAGTTCGCGGGAGAATGAGCAGTTCTTC
TRBJ2-3 | NA | TRBV5-4 | NA | CASSLAREPDTQYF | TGTGCCAGCAGCTTGGCACGGGAGCCAGATACGCAGTATTTT
TRBJ2-7 | NA | TRBV27 | TRBD2 | CASSLSFGLAGTYEQYF | TGTGCCAGCAGTTTATCTTTTGGACTAGCGGGGACCTACGAGCAGTACTTC
TRBJ2-6 | once | TRBV6-6 | NA | CASKGSVSGANVLTF | TGTGCCAGCAAGGGCTCCGTCTCTGGGGCCAACGTCCTGACTTTC
TRBJ1-2 | once | TRBV28 | NA | CASSVLGGVRGYTF | TGTGCCAGCAGTGTCCTCGGGGGGGTTCGGGGCTACACCTTC
TRBJ2-1 | NA | TRBV10-3 | NA | CAISSFNEQFF | TGTGCCATCAGTAGCTTCAATGAGCAGTTCTTC
TRBJ2-7 | NA | TRBV5-1 | TRBD2 | CASSPLLAGPTEQYF | TGCGCCAGCAGCCCACTACTAGCGGGGCCCACTGAGCAGTACTTC
TRBJ1-2 | NA | TRBV7-9 | NA | CASSLGGTDYGYTF | TGTGCCAGCAGCTTAGGAGGTACTGACTATGGCTACACCTTC
TRBJ1-2 | NA | TRBV18 | TRBD1 | CATEGQGGYGYTF | TGTGCCACCGAGGGACAGGGTGGCTATGGCTACACCTTC
TRBJ2-5 | NA | TRBV10-3 | TRBD1 | CAISNPGTGVRETQYF | TGTGCCATCAGTAACCCCGGGACAGGGGTCCGAGAGACCCAGTACTTC
TRBJ2-1 | once | TRBV5-1 | TRBD1 | CASSATGTGGYNEQFF | TGCGCCAGCAGCGCGACCGGGACAGGGGGCTACAATGAGCAGTTCTTC
TRBJ2-7 | NA | TRBV6-1 | TRBD1 | CASSLGGQGAYEQYF | TGTGCCAGCAGCTTGGGGGGACAGGGGGCCTACGAGCAGTACTTC
TRBJ2-3 | NA | TRBV11-2 | NA | CASSLDRGDTQYF | TGTGCCAGCAGCTTAGACCGGGGGGATACGCAGTATTTT
TRBJ1-1 | NA | TRBV5-1 | NA | CASSPNSENTEAFF | TGCGCCAGCAGTCCGAATTCGGAGAACACTGAAGCTTTCTTT
TRBJ2-1 | NA | TRBV27 | NA | CASSPTRWGEQFF | TGTGCCAGCAGTCCCACTAGATGGGGTGAGCAGTTCTTC
TRBJ2-1 | NA | TRBV6-4 | NA | CASSEGGSSYNEQFF | TGTGCCAGCAGTGAAGGAGGGTCATCCTACAATGAGCAGTTCTTC
TRBJ2-1 | few | TRBV6-5 | NA | CASSPRGGVNEQFF | TGTGCCAGCAGTCCCCGGGGAGGCGTAAATGAGCAGTTCTTC
TRBJ2-7 | few | TRBV27 | NA | CASGESPYEQYF | TGTGCCAGCGGGGAATCCCCCTACGAGCAGTACTTC
TRBJ2-2 | NA | TRBV27 | NA | CASSLFGVRAGELFF | TGTGCCAGCAGTTTATTTGGGGTGAGGGCCGGGGAGCTGTTTTTT
TRBJ2-7 | NA | TRBV7-2 | TRBD2 | CASSSGTSGRVSSYEQYF | TGTGCCAGCAGCTCTGGGACTAGCGGGAGGGTCAGCTCCTACGAGCAGTACTTC